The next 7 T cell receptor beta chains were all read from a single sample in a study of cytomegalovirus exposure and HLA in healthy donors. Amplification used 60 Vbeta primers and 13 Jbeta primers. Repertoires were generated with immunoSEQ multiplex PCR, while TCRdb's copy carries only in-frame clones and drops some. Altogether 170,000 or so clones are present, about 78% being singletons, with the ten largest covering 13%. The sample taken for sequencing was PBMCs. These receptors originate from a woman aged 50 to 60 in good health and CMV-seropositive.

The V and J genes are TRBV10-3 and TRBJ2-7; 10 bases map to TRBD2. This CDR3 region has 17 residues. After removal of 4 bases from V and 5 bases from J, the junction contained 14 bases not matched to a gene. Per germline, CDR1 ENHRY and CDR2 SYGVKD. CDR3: CAISGLIPGTSVNEQYF. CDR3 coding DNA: TGTGCCATCAGTGGCTTGATCCCAGGGACTAGCGTTAACGAGCAGTACTTC.

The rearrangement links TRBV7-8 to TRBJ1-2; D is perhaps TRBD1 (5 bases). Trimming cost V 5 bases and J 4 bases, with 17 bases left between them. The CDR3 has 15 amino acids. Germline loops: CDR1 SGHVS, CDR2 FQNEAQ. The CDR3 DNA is TGTGCCAGCAGCAACCGGGACCCGGGGGTCTATGGCTACACCTTC. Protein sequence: CASSNRDPGVYGYTF.

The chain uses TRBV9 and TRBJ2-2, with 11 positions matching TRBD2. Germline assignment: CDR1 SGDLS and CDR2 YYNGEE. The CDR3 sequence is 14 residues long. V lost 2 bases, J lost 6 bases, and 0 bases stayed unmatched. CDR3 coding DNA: TGTGCCAGCAGCGTGACTAGCGGGGCCGGGGAGCTGTTTTTT. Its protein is CASSVTSGAGELFF.

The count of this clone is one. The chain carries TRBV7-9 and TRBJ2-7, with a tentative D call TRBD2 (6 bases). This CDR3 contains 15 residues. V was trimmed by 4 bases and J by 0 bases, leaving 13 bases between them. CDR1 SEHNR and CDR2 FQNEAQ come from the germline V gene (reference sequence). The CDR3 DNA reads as TGTGCCAGCAGCTCCGCGGCGGGGAGCTCCTACGAGCAGTACTTC. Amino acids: CASSSAAGSSYEQYF.

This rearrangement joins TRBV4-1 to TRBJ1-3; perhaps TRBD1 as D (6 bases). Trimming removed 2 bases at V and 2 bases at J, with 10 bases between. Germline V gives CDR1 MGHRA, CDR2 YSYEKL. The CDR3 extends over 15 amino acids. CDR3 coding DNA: TGCGCCAGCAGCCAACAGGGGATTCCTGGAAACACCATATATTTT. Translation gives CASSQQGIPGNTIYF.

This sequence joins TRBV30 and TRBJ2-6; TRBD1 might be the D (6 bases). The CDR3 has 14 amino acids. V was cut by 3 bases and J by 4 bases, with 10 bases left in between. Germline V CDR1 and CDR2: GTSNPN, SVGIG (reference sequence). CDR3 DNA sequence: TGTGCCTGGAGCGCAGGGGCCGGGGCCAACGTCCTGACTTTC. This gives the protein CAWSAGAGANVLTF.

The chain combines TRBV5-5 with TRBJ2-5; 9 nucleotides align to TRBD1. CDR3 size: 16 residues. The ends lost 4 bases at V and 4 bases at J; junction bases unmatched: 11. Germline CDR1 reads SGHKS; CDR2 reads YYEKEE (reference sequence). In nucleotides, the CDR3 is TGTGCCAGCAGCATTGAGGTTGACAGGGGGAGAGAGACCCAGTACTTC. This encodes CASSIEVDRGRETQYF.